This T cell receptor (beta chain) was sequenced for a study of T cell repertoires in cytomegalovirus infection. Study in general: Carrying CMV and the relevant HLA type showed in public TCR beta signatures.

CDR3 length: 16 amino acids. From germline, CDR1 is SEHNR and CDR2 FQNEAQ (reference sequence). To note about this clonotype: The junction shows a germline mismatch at one end, possibly a read error.

TCRdb re-called the reads through MiXCR, storing one row per CDR3 protein. This table holds approximately 750,000 distinct CDR3 sequences, 35% found once. The sequencing sample was made of PBMCs. The rearrangement uses TRBV7-9 and TRBJ1-1; perhaps TRBD1 as D (5 bases). This receptor was taken from a human donor in good health (CMV status not recorded). Some clones in this sample may be carry-over from other donors' samples. The CDR3 region is CASSLLRGAESPEALF. The CDR3 DNA is TGTGCCAGCAGCTTATTAAGGGGCGCCGAAAGCCCTGAAGCTTTATTT.